This T cell receptor beta chain was obtained from a study of blood T cell repertoires in COVID-19. Sequenced by immunoSEQ multiplex PCR; TCRdb stores in-frame clones only, minus some. Counted here are about 73,000 clones, around 81% occurring once; the ten biggest clones make up under 30%. This clone was detected only a few times. Other DNA sequences in this sample translate to the same CDR3. The specimen sequenced was peripheral blood. This sequence originates from a human donor in a cohort sampled during active COVID-19.

The CDR3 sequence: CASSLERGEAFF. In nucleotides, the CDR3 is TGTGCCAGCAGCTTAGAGCGGGGGGAAGCTTTCTTT. V and J are TRBV11-3 and TRBJ1-1, with TRBD1 as a possible D gene (5 bases). This CDR3 spans 12 amino acids. Germline CDR1 SGHNT, CDR2 YENEEA. V lost 0 bases to trimming and J lost 8 bases, with 7 bases between them. The full variable domain, in which reference TRBV11-3 and TRBJ1-1 provide the parts outside the CDR3, is EAGVVQSPRYKIIEKKQPVAFWCNPISGHNTLYWYLQNLGQGPELLIRYENEEAVDDSQLPKDRFSAERLKGVDSTLKIQPAELGDSAVYLCASSLERGEAFFGQGTRLTVV.